This T cell receptor (beta chain) was obtained from a study of blood T cell repertoires in COVID-19. Study as a whole: The United States, Italy and Spain supplied acute and convalescent COVID-19 samples. PBMCs, B-cell-depleted T cells, or T cells provided the cDNA or gDNA that made up the material.

The repertoire was sequenced with immunoSEQ multiplex PCR; TCRdb's copy has only in-frame clones and lacks some. The table includes about 410,000 clones, approximately 89% detected once. The V segment lost 11 bases and the J segment 8 bases; nucleotides outside the gene matches: 16. From germline, CDR1 is ENHRY and CDR2 SYGVKD. The CDR3 extends over 14 amino acids. Seattle cases were enrolled at active infection and followed longitudinally. The sample comprised peripheral blood. The rearrangement uses TRBV10-3 and TRBJ2-7; 9 nucleotides match TRBD1. This clonotype was sampled from a woman aged 40 to 55 with COVID-19, enrolled during active disease. This CDR3 reads CAVTAPGTGLKQYF. The CDR3 nucleotides read TGTGCCGTAACCGCCCCCGGGACAGGGTTAAAGCAGTACTTC.